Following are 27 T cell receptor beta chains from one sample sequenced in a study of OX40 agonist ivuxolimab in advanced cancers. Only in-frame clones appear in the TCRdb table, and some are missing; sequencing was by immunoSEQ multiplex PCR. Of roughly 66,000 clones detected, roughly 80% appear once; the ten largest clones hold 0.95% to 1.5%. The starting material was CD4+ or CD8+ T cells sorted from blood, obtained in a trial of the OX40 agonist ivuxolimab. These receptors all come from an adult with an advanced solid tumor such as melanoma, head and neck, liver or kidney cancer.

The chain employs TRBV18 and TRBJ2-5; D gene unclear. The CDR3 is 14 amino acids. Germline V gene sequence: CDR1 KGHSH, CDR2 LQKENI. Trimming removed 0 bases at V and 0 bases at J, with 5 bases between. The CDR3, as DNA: TGTGCCAGCTCACCACCGCTCAACCAAGAGACCCAGTACTTC. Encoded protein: CASSPPLNQETQYF.

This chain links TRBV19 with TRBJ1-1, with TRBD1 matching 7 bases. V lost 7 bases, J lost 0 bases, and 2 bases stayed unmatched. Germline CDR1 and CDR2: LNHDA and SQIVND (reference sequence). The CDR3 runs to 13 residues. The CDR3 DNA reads TGTGCCAGTAAGGACAGGATGAACACTGAAGCTTTCTTT. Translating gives CASKDRMNTEAFF.

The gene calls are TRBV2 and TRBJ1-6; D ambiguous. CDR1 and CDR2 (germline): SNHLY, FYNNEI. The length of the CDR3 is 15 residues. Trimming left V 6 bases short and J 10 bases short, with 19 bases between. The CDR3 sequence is CASRQQIWVDSPLHF. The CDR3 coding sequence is TGTGCCAGCAGGCAACAGATCTGGGTGGACTCACCCCTCCACTTT.

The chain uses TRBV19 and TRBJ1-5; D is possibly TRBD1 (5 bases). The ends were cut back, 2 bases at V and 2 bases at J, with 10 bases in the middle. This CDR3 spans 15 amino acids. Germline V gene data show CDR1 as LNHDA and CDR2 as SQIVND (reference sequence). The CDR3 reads CASSISSRGNQPQHF. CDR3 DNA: TGTGCCAGTAGTATATCGTCCAGGGGCAATCAGCCCCAGCATTTT.

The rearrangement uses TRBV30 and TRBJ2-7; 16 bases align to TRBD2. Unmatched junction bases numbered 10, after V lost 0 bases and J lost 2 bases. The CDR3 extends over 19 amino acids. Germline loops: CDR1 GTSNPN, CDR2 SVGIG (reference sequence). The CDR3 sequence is CAWSVPGLAGGPRPYEQYF. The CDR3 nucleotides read TGTGCCTGGAGTGTCCCGGGACTAGCGGGGGGGCCCCGCCCCTACGAGCAGTACTTC.

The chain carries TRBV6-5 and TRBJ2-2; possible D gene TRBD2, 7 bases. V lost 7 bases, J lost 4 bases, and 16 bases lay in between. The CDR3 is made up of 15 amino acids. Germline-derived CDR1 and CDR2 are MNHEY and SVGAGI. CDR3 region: CASIRGGGATGELFF. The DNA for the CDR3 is TGTGCCAGCATTCGGGGAGGGGGAGCCACCGGGGAGCTGTTTTTT.

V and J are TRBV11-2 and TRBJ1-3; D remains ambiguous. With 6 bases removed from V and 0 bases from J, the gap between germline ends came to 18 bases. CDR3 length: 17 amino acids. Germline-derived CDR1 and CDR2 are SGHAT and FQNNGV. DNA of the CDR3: TGTGCCAGCAGTTTTCTCCCCGGGTCCGCCTCTGGAAACACCATATATTTT. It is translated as CASSFLPGSASGNTIYF.

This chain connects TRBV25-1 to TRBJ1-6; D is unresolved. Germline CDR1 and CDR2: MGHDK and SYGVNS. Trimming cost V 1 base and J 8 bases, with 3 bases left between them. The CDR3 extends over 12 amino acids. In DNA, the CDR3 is TGTGCCAGCAGTGAATTGGATTCACCCCTCCACTTT. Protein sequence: CASSELDSPLHF.

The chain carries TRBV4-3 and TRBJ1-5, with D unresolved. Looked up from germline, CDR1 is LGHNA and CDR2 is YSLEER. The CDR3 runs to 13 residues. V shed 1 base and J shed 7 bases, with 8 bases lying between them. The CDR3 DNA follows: TGCGCCAGCAGCCAAGGCAGCGAGCAGCCCCAGCATTTT. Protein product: CASSQGSEQPQHF.

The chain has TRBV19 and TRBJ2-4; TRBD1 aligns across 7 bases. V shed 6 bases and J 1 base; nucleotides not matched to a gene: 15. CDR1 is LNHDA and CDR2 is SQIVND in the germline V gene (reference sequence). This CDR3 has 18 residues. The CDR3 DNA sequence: TGTGCCAGTAGCCCGACGCACAGGGGAGTAGTGGCCAAAAACATTCAGTACTTC. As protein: CASSPTHRGVVAKNIQYF.

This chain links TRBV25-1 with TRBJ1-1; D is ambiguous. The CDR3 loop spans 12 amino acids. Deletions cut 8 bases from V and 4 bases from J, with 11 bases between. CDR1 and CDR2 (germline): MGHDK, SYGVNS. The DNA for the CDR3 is TGTGCCAGCTGGGAGGTGGGCACTGAAGCTTTCTTT. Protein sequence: CASWEVGTEAFF. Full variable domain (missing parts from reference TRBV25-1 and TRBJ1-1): EADIYQTPRYLVIGTGKKITLECSQTMGHDKMYWYQQDPGMELHLIHYSYGVNSTEKGDLSSESTVSRIRTEHFPLTLESARPSHTSQYLCASWEVGTEAFFGQGTRLTVV.

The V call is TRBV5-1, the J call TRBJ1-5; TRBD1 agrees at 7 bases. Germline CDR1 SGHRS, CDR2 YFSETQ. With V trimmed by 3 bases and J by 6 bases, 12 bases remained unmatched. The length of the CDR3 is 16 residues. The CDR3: CASSSLTGWVCQPQHF. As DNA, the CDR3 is TGCGCCAGCAGCTCACTGACAGGGTGGGTTTGTCAGCCCCAGCATTTT.

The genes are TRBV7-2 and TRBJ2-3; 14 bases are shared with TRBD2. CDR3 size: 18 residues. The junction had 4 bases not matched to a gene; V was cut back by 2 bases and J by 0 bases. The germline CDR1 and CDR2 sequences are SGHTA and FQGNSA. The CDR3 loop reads CASSLRTSGGRSTDTQYF. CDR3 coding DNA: TGTGCCAGCAGCTTAAGGACTAGCGGGGGGCGCAGCACAGATACGCAGTATTTT.

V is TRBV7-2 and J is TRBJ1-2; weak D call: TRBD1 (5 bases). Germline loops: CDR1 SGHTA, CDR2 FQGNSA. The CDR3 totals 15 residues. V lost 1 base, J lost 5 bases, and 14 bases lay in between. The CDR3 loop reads CASSLEATAAYGYTF. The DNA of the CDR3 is TGTGCCAGCAGCTTAGAGGCGACAGCTGCGTATGGCTACACCTTC.

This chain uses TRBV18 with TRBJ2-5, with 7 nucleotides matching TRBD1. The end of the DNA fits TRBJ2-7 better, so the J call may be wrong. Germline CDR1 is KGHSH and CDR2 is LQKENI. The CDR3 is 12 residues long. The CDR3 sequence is CASSRDSYEQYF. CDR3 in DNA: TGTGCCAGCTCACGGGACAGCTACGAGCAGTACTTC.

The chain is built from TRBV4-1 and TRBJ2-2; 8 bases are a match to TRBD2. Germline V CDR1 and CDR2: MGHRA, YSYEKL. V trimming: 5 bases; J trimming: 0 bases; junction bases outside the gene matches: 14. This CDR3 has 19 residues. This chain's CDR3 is CASSTPGGTRGPNTGELFF. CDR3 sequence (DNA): TGCGCCAGCAGCACCCCGGGGGGGACCAGAGGCCCGAACACCGGGGAGCTGTTTTTT.

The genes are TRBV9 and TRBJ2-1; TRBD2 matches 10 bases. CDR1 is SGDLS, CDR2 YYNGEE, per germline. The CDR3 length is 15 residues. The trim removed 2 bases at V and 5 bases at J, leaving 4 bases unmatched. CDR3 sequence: CASSVLAGADNEQFF. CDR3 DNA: TGTGCCAGCAGCGTTCTAGCGGGGGCAGACAATGAGCAGTTCTTC.

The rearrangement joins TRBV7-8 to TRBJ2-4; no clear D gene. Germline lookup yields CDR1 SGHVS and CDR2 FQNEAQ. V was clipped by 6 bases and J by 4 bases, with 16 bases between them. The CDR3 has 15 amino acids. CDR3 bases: TGTGCCAGCAGTACCGGAGCCTACGAAAAAAACATTCAGTACTTC. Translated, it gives CASSTGAYEKNIQYF.

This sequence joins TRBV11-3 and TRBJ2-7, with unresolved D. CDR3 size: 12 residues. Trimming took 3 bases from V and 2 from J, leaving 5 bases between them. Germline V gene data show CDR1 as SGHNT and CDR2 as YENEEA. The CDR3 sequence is CASSFGPYEQYF. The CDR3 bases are TGTGCCAGCAGCTTCGGACCCTACGAGCAGTACTTC.

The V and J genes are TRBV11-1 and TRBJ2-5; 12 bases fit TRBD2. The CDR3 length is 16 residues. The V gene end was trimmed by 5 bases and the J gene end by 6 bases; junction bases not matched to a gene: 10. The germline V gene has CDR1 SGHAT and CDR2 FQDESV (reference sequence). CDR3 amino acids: CASSGSPSGGAKTQYF. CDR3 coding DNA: TGTGCCAGCAGCGGGTCCCCTAGCGGGGGGGCGAAGACCCAGTACTTC.

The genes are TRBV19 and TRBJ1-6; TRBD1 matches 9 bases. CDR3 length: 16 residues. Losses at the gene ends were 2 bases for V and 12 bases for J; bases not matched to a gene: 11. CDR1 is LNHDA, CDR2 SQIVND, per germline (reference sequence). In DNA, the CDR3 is TGTGCCAGTAGTATATCCGGGACAGGGACTGTTCGACCCCTCCACTTT. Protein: CASSISGTGTVRPLHF.

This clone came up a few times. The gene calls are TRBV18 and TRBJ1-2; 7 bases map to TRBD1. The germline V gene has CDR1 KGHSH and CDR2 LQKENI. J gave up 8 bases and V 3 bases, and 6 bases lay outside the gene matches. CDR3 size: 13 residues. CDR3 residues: CASSPVTGSGYTF. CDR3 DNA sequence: TGTGCCAGCTCACCGGTGACAGGGTCCGGCTACACCTTC. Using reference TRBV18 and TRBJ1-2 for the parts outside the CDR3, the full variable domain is NAGVMQNPRHLVRRRGQEARLRCSPMKGHSHVYWYRQLPEEGLKFMVYLQKENIIDESGMPKERFSAEFPKEGPSILRIQQVVRGDSAAYFCASSPVTGSGYTFGSGTRLTVV.

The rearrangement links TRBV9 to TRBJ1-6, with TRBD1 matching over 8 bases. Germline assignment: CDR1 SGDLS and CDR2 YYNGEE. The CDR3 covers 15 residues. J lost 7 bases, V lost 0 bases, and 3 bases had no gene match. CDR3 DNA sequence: TGTGCCAGCAGCGTAGGGGGACAGGACAATTCACCCCTCCACTTT. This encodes CASSVGGQDNSPLHF.

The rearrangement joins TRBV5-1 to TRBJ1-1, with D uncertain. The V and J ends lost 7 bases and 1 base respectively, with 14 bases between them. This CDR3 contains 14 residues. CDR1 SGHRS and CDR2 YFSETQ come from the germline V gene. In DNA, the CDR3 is TGCGCCAGCGAGCCGGGTCTGCAGAACACTGAAGCTTTCTTT. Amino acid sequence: CASEPGLQNTEAFF.

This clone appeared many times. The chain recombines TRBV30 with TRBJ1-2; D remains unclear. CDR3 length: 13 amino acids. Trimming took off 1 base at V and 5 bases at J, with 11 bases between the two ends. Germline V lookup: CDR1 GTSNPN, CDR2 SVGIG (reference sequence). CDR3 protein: CAWSDGWEYGYTF. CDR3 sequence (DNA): TGTGCCTGGAGTGACGGGTGGGAATATGGCTACACCTTC.

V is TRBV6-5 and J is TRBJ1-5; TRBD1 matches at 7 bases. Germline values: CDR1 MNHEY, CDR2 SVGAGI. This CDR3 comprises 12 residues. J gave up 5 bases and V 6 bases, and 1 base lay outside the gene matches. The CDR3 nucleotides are TGTGCCAGCAGCGACAGGGATCAGCCCCAGCATTTT. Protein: CASSDRDQPQHF.

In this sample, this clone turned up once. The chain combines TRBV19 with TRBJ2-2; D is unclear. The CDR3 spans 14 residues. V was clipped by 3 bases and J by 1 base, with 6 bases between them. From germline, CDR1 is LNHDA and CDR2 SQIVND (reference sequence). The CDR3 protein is CASSMLQNTGELFF. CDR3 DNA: TGTGCCAGTAGTATGCTTCAGAACACCGGGGAGCTGTTTTTT.